The source of this T cell receptor (beta chain) is a study of T cells in Graves' hyperthyroidism and ophthalmopathy. Newly diagnosed hyperthyroidism patients aged 18 to 65 years had disease lasting under 2 months. There are many counts of this clonotype. TCR beta CDR3 region amplification was performed from RNA transcripts. A first-round RT-PCR of the TCR CDR3 used the HTBI primer set. TCRdb recomputed calls from the multiplex PCR reads with MiXCR, one row per CDR3 protein. Of hundreds of thousands of distinct CDR3 sequences in the sample, less than 20% were seen once. In germline, CDR1 is MDHEN, CDR2 SYDVKM. The CDR3 covers 14 residues. Trimming shortened V by 5 bases and J by 3 bases, and 11 bases separated the two germline ends.

This chain uses TRBV28 with TRBJ1-5; perhaps TRBD1 as D (6 bases). This clonotype was sampled from a woman in her late teens or twenties with Graves' hyperthyroidism. Sequenced input: blood. CDR3 region: CASSGGDNNQPQHF. DNA for the CDR3: TGTGCCAGCAGTGGGGGGGACAACAATCAGCCCCAGCATTTT. Together with reference TRBV28 and TRBJ1-5, the CDR3 gives the full variable domain: DVKVTQSSRYLVKRTGEKVFLECVQDMDHENMFWYRQDPGLGLRLIYFSYDVKMKEKGDIPEGYSVSREKKERFSLILESASTNQTSMYLCASSGGDNNQPQHFGDGTRLSIL.